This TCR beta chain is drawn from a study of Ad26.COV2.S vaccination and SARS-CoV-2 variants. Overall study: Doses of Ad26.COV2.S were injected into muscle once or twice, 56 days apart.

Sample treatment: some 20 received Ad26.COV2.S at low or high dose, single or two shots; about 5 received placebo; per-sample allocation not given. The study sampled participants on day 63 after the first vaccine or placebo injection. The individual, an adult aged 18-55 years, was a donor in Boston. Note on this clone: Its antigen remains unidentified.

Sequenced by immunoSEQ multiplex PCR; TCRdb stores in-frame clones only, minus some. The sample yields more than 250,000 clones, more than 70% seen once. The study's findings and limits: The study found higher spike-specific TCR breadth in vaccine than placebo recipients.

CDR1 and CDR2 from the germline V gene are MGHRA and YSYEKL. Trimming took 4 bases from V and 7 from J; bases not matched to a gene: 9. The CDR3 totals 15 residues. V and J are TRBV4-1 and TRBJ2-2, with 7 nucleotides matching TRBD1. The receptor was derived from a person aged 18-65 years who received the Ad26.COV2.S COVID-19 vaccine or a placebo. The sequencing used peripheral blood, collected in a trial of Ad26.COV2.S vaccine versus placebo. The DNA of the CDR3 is TGCGCCAGCAGCCGTGTAGGGGGCCGAGGCGGGGAGCTGTTTTTT. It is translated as CASSRVGGRGGELFF.